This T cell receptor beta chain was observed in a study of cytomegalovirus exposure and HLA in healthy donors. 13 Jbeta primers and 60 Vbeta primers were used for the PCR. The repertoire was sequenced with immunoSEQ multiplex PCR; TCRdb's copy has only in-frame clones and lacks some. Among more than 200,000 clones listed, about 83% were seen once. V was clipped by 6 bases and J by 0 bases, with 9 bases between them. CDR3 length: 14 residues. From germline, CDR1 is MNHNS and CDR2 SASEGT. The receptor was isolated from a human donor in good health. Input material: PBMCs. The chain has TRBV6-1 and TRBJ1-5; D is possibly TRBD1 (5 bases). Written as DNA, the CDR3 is TGTGCCAGCAGACCTAGGGGTAGCAATCAGCCCCAGCATTTT. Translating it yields CASRPRGSNQPQHF.